The clone carrying this T cell receptor beta chain was recorded a few times. The data derive from a study of T cells after yellow fever vaccination. TCRdb recomputed calls from the 5' RACE reads with MiXCR, one row per CDR3 protein. The table includes some 420,000 distinct CDR3 sequences, about 17% detected once. Trimming removed 6 bases at V and 5 bases at J, with 13 bases between. The CDR3 consists of 13 residues. CDR1 and CDR2 (germline): MNHEY, SVGEGT. This specimen was PBMCs, taken before the yellow fever booster vaccination. This TCR was sampled from a man between 18 and 35 years old who received the YFV17D yellow fever vaccine. V gene TRBV6-2 or TRBV6-3 combines with J gene TRBJ2-5; no definite D call. CDR3 sequence (DNA): TGTGCCAGCAGCCACCAGAGGCGGGAGACCCAGTACTTC. This translates into CASSHQRRETQYF.